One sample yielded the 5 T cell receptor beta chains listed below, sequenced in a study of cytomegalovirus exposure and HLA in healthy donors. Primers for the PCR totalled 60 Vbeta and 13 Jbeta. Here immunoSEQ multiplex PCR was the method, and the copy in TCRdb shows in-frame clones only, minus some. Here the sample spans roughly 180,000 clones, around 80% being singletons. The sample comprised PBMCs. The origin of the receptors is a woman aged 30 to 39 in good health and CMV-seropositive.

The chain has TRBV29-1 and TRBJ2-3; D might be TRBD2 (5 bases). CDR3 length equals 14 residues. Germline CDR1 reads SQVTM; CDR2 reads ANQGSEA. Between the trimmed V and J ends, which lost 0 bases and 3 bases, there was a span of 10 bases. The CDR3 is CSVEDGRGTDTQYF. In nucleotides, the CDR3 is TGCAGCGTTGAAGATGGTCGAGGGACAGATACGCAGTATTTT.

Here the CDR3 reads CAISFQQGANTEAFF. The CDR3 DNA follows: TGTGCCATCAGTTTCCAACAGGGGGCGAACACTGAAGCTTTCTTT. The chain has TRBV10-3 and TRBJ1-1, with 9 bases that match TRBD1. Germline V lookup: CDR1 ENHRY, CDR2 SYGVKD. The length of the CDR3 is 15 residues. The junction had 5 bases not matched to a gene; V was cut back by 5 bases and J by 1 base.

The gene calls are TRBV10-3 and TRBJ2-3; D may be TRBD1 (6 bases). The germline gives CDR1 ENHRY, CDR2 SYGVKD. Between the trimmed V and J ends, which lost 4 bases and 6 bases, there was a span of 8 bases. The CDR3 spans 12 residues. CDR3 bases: TGTGCCATCAGTGGTGGGGGCGATACGCAGTATTTT. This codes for CAISGGGDTQYF.

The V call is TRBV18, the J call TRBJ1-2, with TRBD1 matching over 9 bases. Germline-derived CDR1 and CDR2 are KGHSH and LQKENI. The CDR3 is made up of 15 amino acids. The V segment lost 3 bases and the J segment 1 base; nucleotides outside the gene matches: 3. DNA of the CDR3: TGTGCCAGCTCACCCTCGGGACAGGGTAACTATGGCTACACCTTC. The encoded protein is CASSPSGQGNYGYTF.

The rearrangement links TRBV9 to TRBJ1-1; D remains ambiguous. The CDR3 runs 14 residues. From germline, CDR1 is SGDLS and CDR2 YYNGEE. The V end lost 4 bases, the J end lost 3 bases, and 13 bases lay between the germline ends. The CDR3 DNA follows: TGTGCCAGCAGCTTTTCCCGGCGGGACACTGAAGCTTTCTTT. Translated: CASSFSRRDTEAFF.